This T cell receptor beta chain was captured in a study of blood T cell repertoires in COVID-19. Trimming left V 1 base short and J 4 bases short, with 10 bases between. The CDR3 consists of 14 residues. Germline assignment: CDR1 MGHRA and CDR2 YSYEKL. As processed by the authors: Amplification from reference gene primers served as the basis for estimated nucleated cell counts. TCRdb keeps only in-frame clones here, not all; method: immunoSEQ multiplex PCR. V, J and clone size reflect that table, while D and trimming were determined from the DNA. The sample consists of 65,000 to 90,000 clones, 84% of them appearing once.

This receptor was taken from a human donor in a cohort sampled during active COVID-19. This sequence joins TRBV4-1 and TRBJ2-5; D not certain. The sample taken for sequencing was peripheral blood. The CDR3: CASSQVVGLETQYF. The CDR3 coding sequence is TGCGCCAGCAGCCAAGTGGTTGGGCTAGAGACCCAGTACTTC.